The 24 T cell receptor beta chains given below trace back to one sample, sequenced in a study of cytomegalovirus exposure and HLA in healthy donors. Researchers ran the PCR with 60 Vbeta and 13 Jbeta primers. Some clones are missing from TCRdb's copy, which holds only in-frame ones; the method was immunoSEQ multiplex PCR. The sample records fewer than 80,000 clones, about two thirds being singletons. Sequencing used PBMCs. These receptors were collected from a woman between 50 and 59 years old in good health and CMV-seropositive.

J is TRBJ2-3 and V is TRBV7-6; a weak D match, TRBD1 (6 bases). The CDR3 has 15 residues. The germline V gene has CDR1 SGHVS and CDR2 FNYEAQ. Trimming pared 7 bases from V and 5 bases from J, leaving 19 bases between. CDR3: CASTPRTDLLDTQYF. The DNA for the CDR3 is TGTGCCAGCACTCCGAGGACAGACCTTTTAGATACGCAGTATTTT.

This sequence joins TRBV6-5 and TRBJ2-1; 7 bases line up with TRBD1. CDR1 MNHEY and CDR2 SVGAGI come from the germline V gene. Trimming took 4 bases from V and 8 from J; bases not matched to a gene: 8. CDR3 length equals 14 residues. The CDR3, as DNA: TGTGCCAGCAGTTTCCAGACAGGGAGCTATGAGCAGTTCTTC. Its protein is CASSFQTGSYEQFF.

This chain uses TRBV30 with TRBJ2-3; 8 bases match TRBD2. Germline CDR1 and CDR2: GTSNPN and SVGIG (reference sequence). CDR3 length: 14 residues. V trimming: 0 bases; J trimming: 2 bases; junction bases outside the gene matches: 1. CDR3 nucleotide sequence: TGTGCCTGGAGTGTAGCGGGGGCCACAGATACGCAGTATTTT. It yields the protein CAWSVAGATDTQYF.

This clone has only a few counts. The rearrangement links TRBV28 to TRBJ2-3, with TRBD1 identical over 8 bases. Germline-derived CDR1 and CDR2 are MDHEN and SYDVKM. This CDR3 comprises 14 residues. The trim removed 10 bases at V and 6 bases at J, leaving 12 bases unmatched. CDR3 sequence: CATESGTGGDTQYF. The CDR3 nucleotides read TGTGCCACAGAGTCTGGGACAGGTGGGGATACGCAGTATTTT.

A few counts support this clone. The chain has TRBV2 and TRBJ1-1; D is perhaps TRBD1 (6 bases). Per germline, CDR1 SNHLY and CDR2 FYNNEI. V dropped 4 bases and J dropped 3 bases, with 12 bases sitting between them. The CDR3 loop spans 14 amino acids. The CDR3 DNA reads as TGTGCCAGCAGTGTCAGGGGAGGGGACACTGAAGCTTTCTTT. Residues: CASSVRGGDTEAFF.

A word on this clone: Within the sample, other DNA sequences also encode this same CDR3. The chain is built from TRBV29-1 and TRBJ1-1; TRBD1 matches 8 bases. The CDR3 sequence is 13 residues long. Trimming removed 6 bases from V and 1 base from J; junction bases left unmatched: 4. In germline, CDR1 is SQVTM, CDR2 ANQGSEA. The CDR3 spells CSVTQGGNTEAFF. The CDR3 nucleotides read TGCAGCGTGACACAGGGGGGGAACACTGAAGCTTTCTTT.

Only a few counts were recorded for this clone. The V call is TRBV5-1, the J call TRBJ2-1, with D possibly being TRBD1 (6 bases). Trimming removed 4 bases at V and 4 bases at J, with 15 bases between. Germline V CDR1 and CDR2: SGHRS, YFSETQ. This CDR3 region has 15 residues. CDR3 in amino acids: CASSRETGLYNEQFF. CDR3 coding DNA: TGCGCCAGCAGCCGAGAGACAGGTTTATACAATGAGCAGTTCTTC. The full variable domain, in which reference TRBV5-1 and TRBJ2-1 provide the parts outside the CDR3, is KAGVTQTPRYLIKTRGQQVTLSCSPISGHRSVSWYQQTPGQGLQFLFEYFSETQRNKGNFPGRFSGRQFSNSRSEMNVSTLELGDSALYLCASSRETGLYNEQFFGPGTRLTVL.

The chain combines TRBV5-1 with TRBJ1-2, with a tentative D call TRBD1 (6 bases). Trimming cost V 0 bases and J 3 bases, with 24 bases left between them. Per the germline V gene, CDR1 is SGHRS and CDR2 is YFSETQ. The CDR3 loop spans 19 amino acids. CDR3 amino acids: CASSLDFALGQPFHYGYTF. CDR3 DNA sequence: TGCGCCAGCAGCTTGGATTTCGCCCTAGGACAGCCATTCCACTATGGCTACACCTTC.

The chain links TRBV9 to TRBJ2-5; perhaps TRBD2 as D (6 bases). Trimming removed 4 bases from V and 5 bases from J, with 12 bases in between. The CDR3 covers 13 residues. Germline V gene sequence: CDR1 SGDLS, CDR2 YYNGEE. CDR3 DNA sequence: TGTGCCAGCAGCTTCACTCGGGGGGAGACCCAGTACTTC. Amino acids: CASSFTRGETQYF.

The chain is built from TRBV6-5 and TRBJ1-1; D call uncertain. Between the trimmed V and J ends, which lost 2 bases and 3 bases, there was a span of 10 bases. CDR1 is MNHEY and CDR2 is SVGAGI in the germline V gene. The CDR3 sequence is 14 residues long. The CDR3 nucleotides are TGTGCCAGCAGTTACGTCCTAGCGGACACTGAAGCTTTCTTT. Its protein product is CASSYVLADTEAFF.

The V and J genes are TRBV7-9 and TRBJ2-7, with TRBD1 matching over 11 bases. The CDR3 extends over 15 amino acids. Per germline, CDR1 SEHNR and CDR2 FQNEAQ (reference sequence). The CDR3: CSSSLGRTGGFEQYV. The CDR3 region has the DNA TGTTCCAGCAGCTTAGGGAGGACAGGGGGCTTCGAGCAGTACGTC.

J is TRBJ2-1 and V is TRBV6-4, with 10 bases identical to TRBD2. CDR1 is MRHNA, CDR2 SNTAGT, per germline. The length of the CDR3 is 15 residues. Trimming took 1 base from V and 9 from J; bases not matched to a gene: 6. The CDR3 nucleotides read TGTGCCAGCAGTGACTTAAGCGGGGGGGATGTTGAGCAGTTCTTC. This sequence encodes CASSDLSGGDVEQFF.

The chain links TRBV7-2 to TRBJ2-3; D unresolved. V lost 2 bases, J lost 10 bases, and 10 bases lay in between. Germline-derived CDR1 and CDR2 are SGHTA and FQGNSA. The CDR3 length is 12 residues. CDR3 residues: CASSLFRESQYF. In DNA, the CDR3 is TGTGCCAGCAGCTTATTTCGAGAGTCGCAGTATTTT.

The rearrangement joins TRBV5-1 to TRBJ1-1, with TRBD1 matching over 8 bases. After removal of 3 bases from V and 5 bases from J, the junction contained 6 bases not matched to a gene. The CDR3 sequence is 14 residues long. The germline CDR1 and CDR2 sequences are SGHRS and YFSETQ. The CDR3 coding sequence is TGCGCCAGCAGCTCTAGGACAGGGTCGACTGAAGCTTTCTTT. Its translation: CASSSRTGSTEAFF. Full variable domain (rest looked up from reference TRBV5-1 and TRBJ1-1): KAGVTQTPRYLIKTRGQQVTLSCSPISGHRSVSWYQQTPGQGLQFLFEYFSETQRNKGNFPGRFSGRQFSNSRSEMNVSTLELGDSALYLCASSSRTGSTEAFFGQGTRLTVV.

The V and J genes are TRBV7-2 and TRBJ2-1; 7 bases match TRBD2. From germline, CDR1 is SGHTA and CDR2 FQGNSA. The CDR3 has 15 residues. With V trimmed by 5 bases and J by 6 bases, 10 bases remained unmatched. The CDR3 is CASSPAGPRVNEQFF. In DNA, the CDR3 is TGTGCCAGCAGCCCAGCGGGGCCACGGGTCAATGAGCAGTTCTTC. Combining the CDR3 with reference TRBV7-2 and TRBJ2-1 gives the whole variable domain GAGVSQSPSNKVTEKGKDVELRCDPISGHTALYWYRQSLGQGLEFLIYFQGNSAPDKSGLPSDRFSAERTGGSVSTLTIQRTQQEDSAVYLCASSPAGPRVNEQFFGPGTRLTVL.

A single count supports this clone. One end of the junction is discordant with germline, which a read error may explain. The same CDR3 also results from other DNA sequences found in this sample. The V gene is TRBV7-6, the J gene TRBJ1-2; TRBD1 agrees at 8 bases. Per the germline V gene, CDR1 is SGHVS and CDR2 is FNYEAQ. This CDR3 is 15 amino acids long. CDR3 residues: CASSPRGQESDGYTF. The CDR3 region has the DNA TGTGCCAGCAGCCCACGGGGACAGGAAAGCGATGGCTATACCTTC.

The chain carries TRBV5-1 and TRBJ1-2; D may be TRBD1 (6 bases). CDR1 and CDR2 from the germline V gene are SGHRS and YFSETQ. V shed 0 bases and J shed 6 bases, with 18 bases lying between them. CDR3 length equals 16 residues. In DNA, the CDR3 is TGCGCCAGCAGCTTGGAAGGGGGATTTGAAGAAAATGGCTACACCTTC. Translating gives CASSLEGGFEENGYTF. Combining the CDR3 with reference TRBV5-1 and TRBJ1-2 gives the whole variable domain KAGVTQTPRYLIKTRGQQVTLSCSPISGHRSVSWYQQTPGQGLQFLFEYFSETQRNKGNFPGRFSGRQFSNSRSEMNVSTLELGDSALYLCASSLEGGFEENGYTFGSGTRLTVV.

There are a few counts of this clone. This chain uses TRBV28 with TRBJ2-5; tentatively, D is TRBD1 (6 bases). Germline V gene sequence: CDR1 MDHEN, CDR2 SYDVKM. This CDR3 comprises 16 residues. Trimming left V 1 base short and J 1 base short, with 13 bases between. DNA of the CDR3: TGTGCCAGCAGTTTATATCCCTCGACAGGCCAAGAGACCCAGTACTTC. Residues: CASSLYPSTGQETQYF.

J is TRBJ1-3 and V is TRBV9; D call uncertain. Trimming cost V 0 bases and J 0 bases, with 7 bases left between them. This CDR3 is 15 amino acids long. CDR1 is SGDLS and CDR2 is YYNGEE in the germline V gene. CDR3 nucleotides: TGTGCCAGCAGCGTAGCTGCAGGCTCTGGAAACACCATATATTTT. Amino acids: CASSVAAGSGNTIYF.

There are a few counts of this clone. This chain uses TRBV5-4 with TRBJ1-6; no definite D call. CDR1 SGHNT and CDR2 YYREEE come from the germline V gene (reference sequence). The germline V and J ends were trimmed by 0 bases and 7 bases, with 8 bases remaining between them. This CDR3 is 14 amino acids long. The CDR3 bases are TGTGCCAGCAGCTTGGATAGAGGCAATTCACCCCTCCACTTT. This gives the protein CASSLDRGNSPLHF.

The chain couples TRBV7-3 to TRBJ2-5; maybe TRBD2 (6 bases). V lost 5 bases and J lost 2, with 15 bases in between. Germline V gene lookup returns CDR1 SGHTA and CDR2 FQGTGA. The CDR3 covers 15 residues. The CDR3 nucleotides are TGTGCCAGCAGCCCGCGGGAAGGGAGGCAAGAGACCCAGTACTTC. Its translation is CASSPREGRQETQYF.

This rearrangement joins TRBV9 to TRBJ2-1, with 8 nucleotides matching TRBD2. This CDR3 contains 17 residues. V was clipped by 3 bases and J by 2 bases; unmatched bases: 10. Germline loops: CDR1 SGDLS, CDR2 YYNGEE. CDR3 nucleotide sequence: TGTGCCAGCAGCGAGGGGACGGGGGGGGCCGCCTACAATGAGCAGTTCTTC. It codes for CASSEGTGGAAYNEQFF.

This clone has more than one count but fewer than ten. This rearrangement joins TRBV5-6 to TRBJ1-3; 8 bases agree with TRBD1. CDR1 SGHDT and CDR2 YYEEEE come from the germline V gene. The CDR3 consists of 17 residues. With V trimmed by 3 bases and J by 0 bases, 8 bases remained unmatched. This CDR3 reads CASSSNRGIFSGNTIYF. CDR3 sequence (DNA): TGTGCCAGCAGCTCGAACAGGGGGATCTTCTCTGGAAACACCATATATTTT.

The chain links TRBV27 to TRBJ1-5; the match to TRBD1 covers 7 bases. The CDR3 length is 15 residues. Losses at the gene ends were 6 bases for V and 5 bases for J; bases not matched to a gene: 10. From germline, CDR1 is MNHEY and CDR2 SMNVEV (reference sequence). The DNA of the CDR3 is TGTGCCAGCAGGTCCCTGACAGGGATTGATCAGCCCCAGCATTTT. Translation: CASRSLTGIDQPQHF.